This entry lists 27 T cell receptor beta chains sequenced from one sample in a study of shared T cell receptors in the human thymus (dated by TCRdb to the early 2020s). Library prep was done by the immunoSEQ multiplex PCR assay. In TCRdb, the immuneACCESS table is reduced to in-frame sequences with V and J assigned. These tables do not hold every clone; where another copy was compared, an unresolved V gene accounts for under half, and the others remain unexplained. This sample holds 700,000 to 750,000 clones; approximately 85% were observed only once. Together, the top ten hold around 0.0094% of the sample. These data are also associated with another study on human thymus T cells.

The sample was thymocytes. The receptors were sampled from a girl under three years old with a congenital heart defect. Donor details come from another sample of the same person, matched by shared clones.

The chain recombines TRBV5-1 with TRBJ2-7, with 12 bases that match TRBD1. CDR1 is SGHRS and CDR2 is YFSETQ in the germline V gene. The V segment lost 3 bases and the J segment 10 bases; nucleotides outside the gene matches: 8. This CDR3 is 14 amino acids long. As DNA, the CDR3 is TGCGCCAGCAGCTCAAGACCGGGACAGGGGGCCCAGTACTTC. Its protein is CASSSRPGQGAQYF.

A single count supports this clone. The V and J genes are TRBV6-5 and TRBJ1-2; 7 nucleotides match TRBD1. This CDR3 has 13 amino acids. CDR1 and CDR2 (germline): MNHEY, SVGAGI. With V trimmed by 6 bases and J by 5 bases, 6 bases remained unmatched. CDR3 DNA sequence: TGTGCCAGCAGGCGGACAGGTTATTATGGCTACACCTTC. Translated: CASRRTGYYGYTF.

The genes are TRBV5-8 and TRBJ1-5, with 9 bases that match TRBD1. The V gene's germline CDR1 is SGHTS and CDR2 YDEGEE. V lost 2 bases to trimming and J lost 7 bases; unmatched junction nucleotides: 7. This CDR3 is built from 15 residues. CDR3 protein: CASSFKQGARQPQHF. The CDR3 bases are TGTGCCAGCAGCTTCAAACAGGGGGCTAGGCAGCCCCAGCATTTT.

This sequence joins TRBV6-8 and TRBJ2-3; the D gene is possibly TRBD2 (7 bases). V dropped 4 bases and J dropped 2 bases, with 10 bases sitting between them. Germline V gives CDR1 MNHGY, CDR2 SAAAGT. The CDR3 is made up of 14 amino acids. In nucleotides, the CDR3 is TGTGCCAGCAGTTGCGGGGGCCTCACAGATACGCAGTATTTT. Protein product: CASSCGGLTDTQYF.

In DNA form, the CDR3 reads TGTGCCAGCAGCCAAGGACAGGGACGTGGCTACACCTTC. This sequence encodes CASSQGQGRGYTF. This rearrangement joins TRBV7-9 to TRBJ1-2, with 8 bases aligning to TRBD1. V trimming: 5 bases; J trimming: 7 bases; junction bases outside the gene matches: 6. Germline CDR1 SEHNR, CDR2 FQNEAQ (reference sequence). The CDR3 contains 13 residues.

V gene TRBV28 combines with J gene TRBJ2-7, with no clear D. The CDR3 sequence is 13 residues long. Germline lookup yields CDR1 MDHEN and CDR2 SYDVKM. V gave up 6 bases and J gave up 0 bases, with 9 bases separating them. The CDR3 spells CASRRLGSYEQYF. The CDR3 nucleotides read TGTGCCAGCAGGAGACTCGGCTCCTACGAGCAGTACTTC.

The CDR3 here is CASSPPLAGGLDEQFF. Written as DNA, the CDR3 is TGTGCCAGCAGCCCTCCCCTAGCGGGGGGGCTCGATGAGCAGTTCTTC. The rearrangement joins TRBV7-6 to TRBJ2-1; the match to TRBD2 covers 12 bases. Losses at the gene ends were 5 bases for V and 8 bases for J; bases not matched to a gene: 10. Germline assignment: CDR1 SGHVS and CDR2 FNYEAQ. The CDR3 runs to 16 residues.

This clone was seen a handful of times. The rearrangement links TRBV4-1 to TRBJ2-7; no firm D call. Germline CDR1 is MGHRA and CDR2 is YSYEKL. This CDR3 is built from 13 residues. The V gene lost 1 base and the J gene lost 3 bases, with 7 bases spanning the gap. The CDR3: CASSQGYSYEQYF. The DNA of the CDR3 is TGCGCCAGCAGCCAAGGCTACAGCTACGAGCAGTACTTC.

The V call is TRBV25-1, the J call TRBJ2-3, with TRBD2 matching over 7 bases. Germline V lookup: CDR1 MGHDK, CDR2 SYGVNS. V lost 5 bases, J lost 0 bases, and 8 bases stayed unmatched. The CDR3 length is 16 residues. The CDR3 DNA sequence: TGTGCCAGCAGTATAATAGCGGGCCTAAGCACAGATACGCAGTATTTT. The encoded protein is CASSIIAGLSTDTQYF.

This clone was seen a handful of times. The gene calls are TRBV6-1 and TRBJ1-3; D may be TRBD1 (6 bases). Germline-derived CDR1 and CDR2 are MNHNS and SASEGT. CDR3 size: 15 residues. V lost 4 bases and J lost 0, with 10 bases in between. The CDR3 bases are TGTGCCAGCAGTGCGACAGGCAGCTCTGGAAACACCATATATTTT. The encoded protein is CASSATGSSGNTIYF.

V gene TRBV7-2 combines with J gene TRBJ1-6; no reliable D call. The V gene lost 5 bases and the J gene lost 0 bases, with 14 bases spanning the gap. Germline-derived CDR1 and CDR2 are SGHTA and FQGNSA. This CDR3 is 17 amino acids long. The CDR3 coding sequence is TGTGCCAGCAGCCCCACGAGGTCGAGCTCCTATAATTCACCCCTCCACTTT. It is translated as CASSPTRSSSYNSPLHF. Full variable domain (missing parts from reference TRBV7-2 and TRBJ1-6): GAGVSQSPSNKVTEKGKDVELRCDPISGHTALYWYRQSLGQGLEFLIYFQGNSAPDKSGLPSDRFSAERTGGSVSTLTIQRTQQEDSAVYLCASSPTRSSSYNSPLHFGNGTRLTVT.

The chain links TRBV6-1 to TRBJ1-1; 7 nucleotides agree with TRBD1. The CDR3 sequence is 15 residues long. Trimming removed 4 bases from V and 7 bases from J; junction bases left unmatched: 12. Germline values: CDR1 MNHNS, CDR2 SASEGT. The CDR3 loop is CASSVHNRGKNEAFF. The CDR3 nucleotides are TGTGCCAGCAGTGTTCACAACAGGGGTAAGAATGAAGCTTTCTTT.

This clone was detected only a few times. The chain is built from TRBV28 and TRBJ2-7, with D maybe TRBD1 (5 bases). Germline V lookup: CDR1 MDHEN, CDR2 SYDVKM. V shed 7 bases and J shed 2 bases, with 12 bases lying between them. The CDR3 runs 13 residues. CDR3 coding DNA: TGTGCCAGCACACAGGACCTACCCTACGAGCAGTACTTC. Translation gives CASTQDLPYEQYF.

This chain uses TRBV4-3 with TRBJ2-2, with unresolved D. Germline V gives CDR1 LGHNA, CDR2 YSLEER. The CDR3 covers 17 residues. V was clipped by 0 bases and J by 4 bases, with 15 bases between them. The CDR3 protein is CASSQDGRNSSTGELFF. The CDR3 coding sequence is TGCGCCAGCAGCCAAGATGGTAGGAACAGTAGCACCGGGGAGCTGTTTTTT.

The rearrangement links TRBV10-3 to TRBJ2-1; 8 positions match TRBD1. V shed 6 bases, J shed 0 bases, and the junction held 13 bases outside the gene matches. CDR3 length: 18 residues. Germline CDR1 ENHRY, CDR2 SYGVKD. The CDR3 region has the DNA TGTGCCATCAGAGCCACCGGGACAGGCCCCCGCTCCTACAATGAGCAGTTCTTC. This sequence encodes CAIRATGTGPRSYNEQFF.

CDR3 loop: CASSLNHPSGDTDTQYF. For the CDR3, the DNA is TGTGCCAGCAGCCTCAACCACCCCAGCGGGGACACAGATACGCAGTATTTT. J is TRBJ2-3 and V is TRBV25-1, with 7 bases fitting TRBD2. CDR1 and CDR2 from the germline V gene are MGHDK and SYGVNS. The ends lost 6 bases at V and 2 bases at J; junction bases unmatched: 14. CDR3 length equals 17 residues.

The J gene is TRBJ1-1, the V gene TRBV15, with a possible D match to TRBD1 (6 bases). This CDR3 contains 15 residues. Trimming removed 1 base at V and 10 bases at J, with 19 bases between. The germline gives CDR1 LNHNV, CDR2 YYDKDF (reference sequence). CDR3 bases: TGTGCCACCAGCAGAGTTTACAGGGTTGATATCGGAGCTTTCTTT. Translating it yields CATSRVYRVDIGAFF.

V and J are TRBV6-1 and TRBJ2-4; perhaps TRBD1 as D (5 bases). V lost 7 bases and J 3 bases, leaving 7 bases between the germline ends. Germline V CDR1 and CDR2: MNHNS, SASEGT. The CDR3 runs to 12 residues. CDR3: CASTTGKNIQYF. As DNA, the CDR3 is TGTGCCAGCACCACAGGCAAAAACATTCAGTACTTC.

The genes are TRBV7-8 and TRBJ1-2; D is ambiguous. The ends were cut back, 5 bases at V and 4 bases at J, with 17 bases in the middle. The germline gives CDR1 SGHVS, CDR2 FQNEAQ. This CDR3 spans 15 amino acids. CDR3 region: CASSGRWRLPYGYTF. DNA for the CDR3: TGTGCCAGCAGCGGAAGGTGGCGGCTGCCCTATGGCTACACCTTC. Full variable domain (outside the CDR3, taken from reference TRBV7-8 and TRBJ1-2): GAGVSQSPRYKVAKRGQDVALRCDPISGHVSLFWYQQALGQGPEFLTYFQNEAQLDKSGLPSDRFFAERPEGSVSTLKIQRTQQEDSAVYLCASSGRWRLPYGYTFGSGTRLTVV.

The chain has TRBV7-4 and TRBJ1-1; TRBD1 might be the D (5 bases). CDR1 and CDR2 from the germline V gene are SGHVT and SQSDAQ. This CDR3 is built from 15 residues. The V and J ends lost 4 bases and 4 bases respectively, with 16 bases between them. The DNA for the CDR3 is TGTGCCAGCAGCTCTTCGGGGGGAGCGCCCACTGAAGCTTTCTTT. This sequence encodes CASSSSGGAPTEAFF.

The rearrangement links TRBV7-8 to TRBJ2-2; 8 bases are shared with TRBD1. V gave up 1 base and J gave up 3 bases; unmatched junction bases: 10. The CDR3 runs 18 residues. Germline CDR1 SGHVS, CDR2 FQNEAQ. CDR3 DNA: TGTGCCAGCAGCTTAGTGCGTGGGACAGGAAACGACACCGGGGAGCTGTTTTTT. Its protein product is CASSLVRGTGNDTGELFF.

The chain couples TRBV28 to TRBJ2-3; D not certain. V lost 6 bases to trimming and J lost 0 bases, with 16 bases between them. Looked up from germline, CDR1 is MDHEN and CDR2 is SYDVKM. The CDR3 totals 16 residues. CDR3 sequence (DNA): TGTGCCAGCAGCATACAGCCCCCGTTTAGCACAGATACGCAGTATTTT. Protein product: CASSIQPPFSTDTQYF.

The rearrangement uses TRBV28 and TRBJ1-2; 12 bases are shared with TRBD1. Trimming cost V 6 bases and J 8 bases; bases outside gene matches: 13. Germline V lookup: CDR1 MDHEN, CDR2 SYDVKM. The CDR3 loop spans 16 amino acids. The CDR3, as DNA: TGTGCCAGCAGCCGCGAGGGGGGACAGGGGGCGAAAGGCTACACCTTC. Translation: CASSREGGQGAKGYTF.

This rearrangement joins TRBV28 to TRBJ1-5; perhaps TRBD1 as D (6 bases). The germline V gene encodes CDR1 MDHEN and CDR2 SYDVKM. This CDR3 contains 15 residues. Trimming took off 6 bases at V and 4 bases at J, with 16 bases between the two ends. This chain's CDR3 is CASRLTGWRNQPQHF. Written as DNA, the CDR3 is TGTGCCAGCAGACTCACAGGGTGGCGGAATCAGCCCCAGCATTTT.

The rearrangement uses TRBV29-1 and TRBJ2-5, with 9 bases lining up with TRBD1. Germline values: CDR1 SQVTM, CDR2 ANQGSEA. Trimming removed 7 bases from V and 0 bases from J; junction bases left unmatched: 15. The CDR3 extends over 17 amino acids. CDR3 DNA: TGCAGCGGGCTCTGGACAGGGGCCATGAGGTACCAAGAGACCCAGTACTTC. Translation gives CSGLWTGAMRYQETQYF.

A single count supports this clone. J is TRBJ2-3 and V is TRBV27, with 9 bases fitting TRBD1. The CDR3 has 16 residues. Germline V gene data show CDR1 as MNHEY and CDR2 as SMNVEV (reference sequence). Trimming at V came to 9 bases and at J to 6 bases, leaving 16 bases not matched to a gene. This CDR3 is CASRSPDRGSCDTQYF. The CDR3 DNA sequence: TGTGCCAGTCGTTCTCCCGACAGGGGGAGTTGTGATACGCAGTATTTT.

The V call is TRBV5-1, the J call TRBJ2-1; 8 positions agree with TRBD1. The CDR3 covers 15 residues. With 4 bases clipped from V and 5 bases from J, the junction kept 8 bases outside the gene matches. In germline, CDR1 is SGHRS, CDR2 YFSETQ. DNA for the CDR3: TGCGCCAGCAGCCCGGCTGGACAGGGAAACAATGAGCAGTTCTTC. Residues: CASSPAGQGNNEQFF.